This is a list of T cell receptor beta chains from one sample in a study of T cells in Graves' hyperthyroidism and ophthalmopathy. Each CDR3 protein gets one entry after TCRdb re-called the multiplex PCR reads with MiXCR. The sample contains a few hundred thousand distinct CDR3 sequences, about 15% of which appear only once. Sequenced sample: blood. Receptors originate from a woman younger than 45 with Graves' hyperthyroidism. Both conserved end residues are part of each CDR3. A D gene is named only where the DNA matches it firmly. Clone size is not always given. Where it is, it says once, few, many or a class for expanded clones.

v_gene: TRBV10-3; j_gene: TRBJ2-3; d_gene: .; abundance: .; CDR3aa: CAISELLDTQYF; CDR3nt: TGTGCCATCAGTGAGTTGTTAGATACGCAGTATTTT
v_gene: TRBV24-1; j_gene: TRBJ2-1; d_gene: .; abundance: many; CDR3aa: CATSDSDPPSYNEQFF; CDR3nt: TGTGCCACCAGTGACTCGGACCCGCCCTCCTACAATGAGCAGTTCTTC
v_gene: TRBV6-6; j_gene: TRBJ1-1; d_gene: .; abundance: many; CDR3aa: CASSYGGAATRHTEAFF; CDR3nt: TGTGCCAGCAGTTACGGGGGCGCGGCCACCCGGCACACTGAAGCTTTCTTT
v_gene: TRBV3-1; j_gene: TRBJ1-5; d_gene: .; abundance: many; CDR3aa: CASSQDRIQPQHF; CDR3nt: TGTGCCAGCAGCCAAGATCGTATTCAGCCCCAGCATTTT
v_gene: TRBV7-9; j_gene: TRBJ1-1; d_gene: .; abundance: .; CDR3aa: CCGQNTEAFF; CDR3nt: TGTTGTGGGCAGAACACTGAAGCTTTCTTT
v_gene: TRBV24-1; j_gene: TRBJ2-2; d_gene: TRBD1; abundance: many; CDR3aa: CATSDRQGSNTGELFF; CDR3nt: TGTGCCACCAGTGACCGACAGGGATCGAACACCGGGGAGCTGTTTTTT
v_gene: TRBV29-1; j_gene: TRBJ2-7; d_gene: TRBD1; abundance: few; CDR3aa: CSAGDRDREQYF; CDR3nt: TGCAGCGCTGGGGACAGGGATCGAGAGCAGTACTTC
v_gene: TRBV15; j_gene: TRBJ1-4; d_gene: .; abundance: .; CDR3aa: CATSPTVVRFQPTVPKATNEKLFF; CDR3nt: TGTGCCACCAGCCCTACCGTTGTCAGATTCCAACCGACAGTACCGAAAGCAACTAATGAAAAACTGTTTTTT
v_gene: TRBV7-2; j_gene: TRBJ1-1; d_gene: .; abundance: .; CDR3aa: CASSFYREGNTEAFF; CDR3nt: TGTGCCAGCTCCTTTTACAGGGAGGGGAACACTGAAGCTTTCTTT
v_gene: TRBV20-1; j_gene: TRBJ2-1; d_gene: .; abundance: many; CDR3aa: CSARGSYNEQFF; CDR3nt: TGCAGTGCTAGAGGATCGTACAATGAGCAGTTCTTC
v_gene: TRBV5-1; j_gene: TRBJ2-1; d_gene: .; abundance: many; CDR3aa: CASSRTGRGNNEQFF; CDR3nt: TGCGCCAGCAGCCGGACAGGGCGGGGGAACAATGAGCAGTTCTTC
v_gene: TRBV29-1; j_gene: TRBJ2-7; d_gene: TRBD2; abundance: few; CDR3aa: CSVSGTRGSYEQYF; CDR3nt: TGCAGCGTCTCCGGGACTAGAGGCTCCTACGAGCAGTACTTC
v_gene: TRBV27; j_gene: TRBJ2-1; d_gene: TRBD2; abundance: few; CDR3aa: CASSLVSGGPSEFPSSYNEQFF; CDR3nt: TGTGCCAGCAGTTTAGTCTCGGGAGGGCCGTCAGAATTCCCGAGCTCCTACAATGAGCAGTTCTTC
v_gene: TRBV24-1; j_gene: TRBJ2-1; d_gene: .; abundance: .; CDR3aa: CATRDADNEQFF; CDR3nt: TGTGCCACCAGAGACGCGGACAATGAGCAGTTCTTC
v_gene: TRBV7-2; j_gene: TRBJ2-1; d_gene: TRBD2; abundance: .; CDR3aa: CASSSGTSGRAEQFF; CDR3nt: TGTGCCAGCAGCTCTGGGACTAGCGGGAGGGCTGAGCAGTTCTTC
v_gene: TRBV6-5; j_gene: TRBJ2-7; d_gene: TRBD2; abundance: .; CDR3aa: CASSYSGMGGGGGYEQYF; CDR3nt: TGTGCCAGCAGTTACTCCGGGATGGGCGGGGGAGGTGGGTACGAGCAGTACTTC
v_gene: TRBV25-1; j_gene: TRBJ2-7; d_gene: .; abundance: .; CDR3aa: CASSELFSGAGPYEQYF; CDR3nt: TGTGCCAGCAGTGAATTGTTTTCGGGGGCAGGCCCCTACGAGCAGTACTTC
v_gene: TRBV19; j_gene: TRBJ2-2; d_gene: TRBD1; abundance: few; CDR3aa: CASSIDLWDSSNTGELFF; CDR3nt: TGTGCCAGTAGTATAGATCTATGGGACAGCTCGAACACCGGGGAGCTGTTTTTT
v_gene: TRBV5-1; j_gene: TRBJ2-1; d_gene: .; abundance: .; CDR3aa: CASSRDTSGHYNEQFF; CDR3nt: TGCGCCAGCAGCCGGGACACCTCAGGGCACTACAATGAGCAGTTCTTC
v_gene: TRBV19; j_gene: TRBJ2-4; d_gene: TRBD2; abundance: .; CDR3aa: CASRNSGRAVGKNIQYF; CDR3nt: TGTGCCAGTCGGAATAGCGGGAGGGCCGTTGGCAAAAACATTCAGTACTTC
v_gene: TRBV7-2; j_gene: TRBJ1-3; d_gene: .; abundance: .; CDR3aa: CASSLMKGSTIYF; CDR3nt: TGTGCCAGCAGCCTAATGAAAGGGAGTACCATATATTTT
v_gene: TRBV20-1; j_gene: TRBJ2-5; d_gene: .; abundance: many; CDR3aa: CSAHRRETQYF; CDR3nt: TGCAGTGCTCACCGACGAGAGACCCAGTACTTC
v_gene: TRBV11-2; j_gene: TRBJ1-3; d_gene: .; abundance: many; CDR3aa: CASSLWSSGNTIYF; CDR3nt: TGTGCCAGCAGCTTATGGAGCTCTGGAAACACCATATATTTT
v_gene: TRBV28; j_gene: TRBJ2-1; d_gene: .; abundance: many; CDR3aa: CASSKGGSSYNEQFF; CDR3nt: TGTGCCAGCAGTAAAGGCGGCAGCTCCTACAATGAGCAGTTCTTC